This T cell receptor beta chain was found in a study of shared clonotypes between healthy human individuals. Repertoires were generated with immunoSEQ multiplex PCR, while TCRdb's copy carries only in-frame clones and drops some. Here the sample spans some 100,000 clones, approximately 70% being singletons. The V gene's germline CDR1 is MRHNA and CDR2 SNTAGT. The CDR3 has 15 residues. V was shortened by 5 bases and J by 2 bases, with 13 bases between the two germline ends. The sequenced material came from memory CD8+ T cells sorted from blood. The subset: CD45RO+ cells pooled with CCR7-negative TemRA cells. The chain links TRBV6-4 to TRBJ1-5; D uncertain. The clonotype originates from a woman in her twenties or thirties in good health. Written as DNA, the CDR3 is TGTGCCAGCAGTTTTCTATTACGGGGCAATCAGCCCCAGCATTTT. Protein product: CASSFLLRGNQPQHF.